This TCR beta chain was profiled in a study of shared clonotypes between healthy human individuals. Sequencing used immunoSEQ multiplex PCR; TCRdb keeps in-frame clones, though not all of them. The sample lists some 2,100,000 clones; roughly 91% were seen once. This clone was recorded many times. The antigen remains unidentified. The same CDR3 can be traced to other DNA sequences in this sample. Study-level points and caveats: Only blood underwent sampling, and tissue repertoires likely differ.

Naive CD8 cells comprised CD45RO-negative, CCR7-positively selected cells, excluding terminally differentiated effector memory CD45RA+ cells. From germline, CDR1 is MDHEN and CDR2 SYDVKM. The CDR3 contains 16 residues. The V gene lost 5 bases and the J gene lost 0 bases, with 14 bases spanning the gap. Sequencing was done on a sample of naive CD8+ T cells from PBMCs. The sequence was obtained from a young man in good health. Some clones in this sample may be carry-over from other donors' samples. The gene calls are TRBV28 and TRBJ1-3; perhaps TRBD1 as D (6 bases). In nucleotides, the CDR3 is TGTGCCAGCAGTCCGAGGGGGACGGTCTCTGGAAACACCATATATTTT. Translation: CASSPRGTVSGNTIYF. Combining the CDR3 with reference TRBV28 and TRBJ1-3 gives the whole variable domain DVKVTQSSRYLVKRTGEKVFLECVQDMDHENMFWYRQDPGLGLRLIYFSYDVKMKEKGDIPEGYSVSREKKERFSLILESASTNQTSMYLCASSPRGTVSGNTIYFGEGSWLTVV.